Shown below are 27 T cell receptor beta chains from a single sample sequenced in a study of identical twins. In TCRdb, the 5' RACE reads were re-called with MiXCR into one record per CDR3 protein. The sample lists fewer than 250,000 distinct CDR3 sequences, more than 15% occurring once. The same specimen was also included in a second study, on T cells expressing NK-cell markers.

Sequences were obtained from CD8+ T cells sorted from blood. The receptors originated from a young woman in good health.

The chain carries TRBV12-3 or TRBV12-4 and TRBJ1-2; unclear D gene. V was cut by 7 bases and J by 3 bases, with 9 bases left in between. This CDR3 is built from 12 residues. The CDR3 is CASKGRYYGYTF. The CDR3 DNA reads TGTGCCAGCAAGGGCAGATACTATGGCTACACCTTC.

The chain carries TRBV6-5 and TRBJ1-1; D not resolved. V lost 4 bases and J 2 bases, leaving 11 bases between the germline ends. Germline V lookup: CDR1 MNHEY, CDR2 SVGAGI. The CDR3 totals 14 residues. CDR3 in DNA: TGTGCCAGCAGTTCCCCGGTCCCAAACACTGAAGCTTTCTTT. This sequence encodes CASSSPVPNTEAFF.

This clonotype was detected ten times or more. The chain has TRBV19 and TRBJ2-5; D possibly matches TRBD1 or TRBD2 (6 bases each). There are 15 residues in the CDR3. Looked up from germline, CDR1 is LNHDA and CDR2 is SQIVND (reference sequence). V was trimmed by 8 bases and J by 0 bases, leaving 16 bases between them. DNA for the CDR3: TGTGCCAGTCAAAGATCGGGGGCGTACCAAGAGACCCAGTACTTC. Its protein product is CASQRSGAYQETQYF.

This clonotype showed up just a few times. V gene TRBV6-1 combines with J gene TRBJ1-1, with TRBD1 identical over 8 bases. The CDR3 totals 14 residues. The V gene's germline CDR1 is MNHNS and CDR2 SASEGT. The V segment lost 6 bases and the J segment 5 bases; nucleotides outside the gene matches: 8. The CDR3 protein is CASRSGGLSTEAFF. The CDR3 DNA reads TGTGCCAGCAGGTCAGGGGGCCTGAGTACTGAAGCTTTCTTT.

This clonotype appeared a single time. The gene calls are TRBV9 and TRBJ2-7, with D uncertain. Germline lookup yields CDR1 SGDLS and CDR2 YYNGEE. This CDR3 has 15 residues. V lost 1 base and J 0 bases, leaving 11 bases between the germline ends. CDR3 region: CASSVRSRFSYEQYF. Written as DNA, the CDR3 is TGTGCCAGCAGCGTAAGGTCACGTTTCTCCTACGAGCAGTACTTC.

At least ten counts were recorded for this clonotype. The rearrangement uses TRBV29-1 and TRBJ2-7, with D uncertain. CDR3 length: 13 residues. V was cut by 4 bases and J by 1 base, with 11 bases left in between. Germline loops: CDR1 SQVTM, CDR2 ANQGSEA. This CDR3 is CSVVIGPSYEQYF. CDR3 nucleotide sequence: TGCAGCGTTGTAATTGGACCATCCTACGAGCAGTACTTC.

This clonotype appeared many times. V is TRBV4-3 and J is TRBJ2-7, with D perhaps matching TRBD1 (5 bases). The CDR3 is 15 amino acids. Between the trimmed V and J ends, which lost 0 bases and 1 base, there was a span of 10 bases. Germline assignment: CDR1 LGHNA and CDR2 YSLEER. CDR3 loop: CASSQEDSTSYEQYF. As DNA, the CDR3 is TGCGCCAGCAGCCAAGAAGACAGCACTTCCTACGAGCAGTACTTC.

This clonotype showed up just a few times. The chain joins TRBV27 to TRBJ2-6; tentative D call: TRBD2 (5 bases). The CDR3 has 18 amino acids. Trimming stripped 6 bases from V and 4 bases from J, with 22 bases between. The germline gives CDR1 MNHEY, CDR2 SMNVEV (reference sequence). CDR3 amino acids: CASSIMGGSGSGANVLTF. The CDR3 DNA is TGTGCCAGCAGCATAATGGGTGGTTCGGGGTCAGGGGCCAACGTCCTGACTTTC.

This chain links TRBV7-9 with TRBJ1-2; D not certain. The V and J ends lost 4 bases and 4 bases respectively, with 10 bases between them. This CDR3 region has 13 residues. CDR1 SEHNR and CDR2 FQNEAQ come from the germline V gene (reference sequence). CDR3 protein: CASSSKISYGYTF. The DNA of the CDR3 is TGTGCCAGCAGCTCTAAAATATCCTATGGCTACACCTTC.

The V call is TRBV11-1, the J call TRBJ2-1; 7 nucleotides align to TRBD1. The V gene end was trimmed by 7 bases and the J gene end by 7 bases; junction bases not matched to a gene: 10. CDR3 length: 14 residues. Germline CDR1 reads SGHAT; CDR2 reads FQDESV (reference sequence). This CDR3 is CASTTSGGPNEQFF. In DNA form, the CDR3 reads TGTGCCAGCACCACCTCAGGGGGACCGAATGAGCAGTTCTTC.

The sample holds many counts of this clonotype. V gene TRBV20-1 combines with J gene TRBJ2-1; TRBD1 is a possible D gene (6 bases). Trimming removed 5 bases from V and 9 bases from J, with 23 bases in between. This CDR3 is built from 15 residues. Germline CDR1 reads DFQATT; CDR2 reads SNEGSKA (reference sequence). CDR3 amino acids: CSALNRDERGGEQFF. The CDR3 DNA reads as TGCAGTGCTCTCAATAGGGACGAGCGAGGGGGTGAGCAGTTCTTC.

Notes on this clonotype: Since no conserved phenylalanine or tryptophan closes the CDR3, a read error is the likely cause. Because the CDR3's place on the DNA is in doubt, the DNA is left out and the CDR3 is given as listed by TCRdb. The chain has TRBV6-1 and TRBJ2-3; the D call in the table, TRBD1, was not verified against the DNA. The CDR3 length is 13 residues, termini included. Germline CDR1 and CDR2: MNHNS and SASEGT. The CDR3 spells CASSDFLDSPFSL.

This clonotype has just a few counts. The V call is TRBV25-1, the J call TRBJ1-4, with D possibly TRBD1 on 6 matching bases. This CDR3 has 15 amino acids. Germline V lookup: CDR1 MGHDK, CDR2 SYGVNS. V lost 4 bases and J 8 bases, leaving 17 bases between the germline ends. The CDR3 nucleotides are TGTGCCAGCAGTGGAGGAACAGGGCTTTGGGAAAAACTGTTTTTT. Protein product: CASSGGTGLWEKLFF.

This rearrangement joins TRBV20-1 to TRBJ2-1; 11 bases agree with TRBD2. V shed 0 bases, J shed 6 bases, and the junction held 4 bases outside the gene matches. Germline CDR1 reads DFQATT; CDR2 reads SNEGSKA (reference sequence). CDR3 size: 15 residues. CDR3 region: CSARDLAGGVNEQFF. Here the CDR3 DNA reads TGCAGTGCTAGAGATTTAGCGGGAGGGGTCAATGAGCAGTTCTTC.

This clonotype has at least ten counts. V gene TRBV7-9 combines with J gene TRBJ2-7; D gene uncertain. The germline V gene encodes CDR1 SEHNR and CDR2 FQNEAQ (reference sequence). Trimming shortened V by 5 bases and J by 1 base, and 6 bases separated the two germline ends. This CDR3 is 12 amino acids long. The CDR3 nucleotides are TGTGCCAGCAGCGCCATTTCCTACGAGCAGTACTTC. It is translated as CASSAISYEQYF.

CDR3 DNA: TGTGCTAGTGGTTTGGTAGTTAAAGAGACCCAGTACTTC. This codes for CASGLVVKETQYF. The V gene is TRBV12-5, the J gene TRBJ2-5, with D unresolved. The CDR3 extends over 13 amino acids. Germline assignment: CDR1 LGHNT and CDR2 FRNRAP. V was shortened by 0 bases and J by 3 bases, with 5 bases between the two germline ends.

This clonotype was recorded at least ten times. The CDR3 bases are TGCAGTGTTAGGAGACAGAGCTCCTACAATGAGCAGTTCTTC. Protein: CSVRRQSSYNEQFF. The chain combines TRBV20-1 with TRBJ2-1, with D possibly TRBD1 on 5 matching bases. The CDR3 extends over 14 amino acids. Trimming removed 7 bases at V and 0 bases at J, with 13 bases between. Per germline, CDR1 DFQATT and CDR2 SNEGSKA (reference sequence).

The CDR3, as DNA: TGTGCCAGCAGTTTCTTTGGGGACTCCTACGAGCAGTACTTC. It encodes CASSFFGDSYEQYF. V usage is TRBV27 and J usage is TRBJ2-7; D gene unclear. Germline CDR1 and CDR2: MNHEY and SMNVEV (reference sequence). V lost 3 bases to trimming and J lost 0 bases, with 9 bases between them. This CDR3 comprises 14 residues.

This clonotype appeared a few times. This sequence joins TRBV19 and TRBJ1-5; D is unclear. V lost 5 bases to trimming and J lost 6 bases, with 11 bases between them. The germline V gene has CDR1 LNHDA and CDR2 SQIVND (reference sequence). This CDR3 comprises 13 residues. The DNA of the CDR3 is TGTGCCAGTAGTCGAGGGCCAGGTCAGCCCCAGCATTTT. Its protein is CASSRGPGQPQHF.

The genes are TRBV5-6 and TRBJ2-7; 7 positions agree with TRBD2. V was clipped by 1 base and J by 2 bases; unmatched bases: 6. The CDR3 length is 15 residues. From germline, CDR1 is SGHDT and CDR2 YYEEEE. CDR3 DNA sequence: TGTGCCAGCAGCTTGAGCGGCGGGAGACCCTACGAGCAGTACTTC. This codes for CASSLSGGRPYEQYF.

This clonotype was counted a few times. The chain links TRBV15 to TRBJ2-5; perhaps TRBD1 as D (5 bases). The CDR3 contains 13 residues. V was trimmed by 3 bases and J by 5 bases, leaving 10 bases between them. The germline gives CDR1 LNHNV, CDR2 YYDKDF (reference sequence). As DNA, the CDR3 is TGTGCCACCAGCAGCCAGGGTATCGAGACCCAGTACTTC. This sequence encodes CATSSQGIETQYF.

This chain uses TRBV5-6 with TRBJ2-6; D is unresolved. V was pared by 1 base and J by 2 bases, with 7 bases between. Germline assignment: CDR1 SGHDT and CDR2 YYEEEE. The CDR3 extends over 15 amino acids. CDR3 sequence reads: CASSLTWAGANVLTF. CDR3 nucleotide sequence: TGTGCCAGCAGCTTGACCTGGGCTGGGGCCAACGTCCTGACTTTC.

The chain has TRBV9 and TRBJ1-1, with D uncertain. Trimming removed 4 bases from V and 4 bases from J, with 11 bases in between. Germline-derived CDR1 and CDR2 are SGDLS and YYNGEE. The CDR3 is made up of 13 amino acids. The CDR3 loop reads CASSLTTGTEAFF. CDR3 in DNA: TGTGCCAGCAGCCTTACGACGGGCACTGAAGCTTTCTTT.

V gene TRBV16 combines with J gene TRBJ1-1, with TRBD1 as a possible D gene (5 bases). The V gene lost 0 bases and the J gene lost 6 bases, with 11 bases spanning the gap. CDR1 and CDR2 (germline): KGHSY, FQNENV. The length of the CDR3 is 14 residues. Here the CDR3 reads CASSQSLGAAEAFF. As DNA, the CDR3 is TGTGCCAGCAGCCAATCGTTAGGGGCGGCTGAAGCTTTCTTT.

This clonotype has ten or more counts. V and J are TRBV6-1 and TRBJ2-3; 9 bases are shared with TRBD1. CDR1 is MNHNS, CDR2 SASEGT, per germline. This CDR3 has 16 residues. With V trimmed by 3 bases and J by 5 bases, 9 bases remained unmatched. CDR3 in DNA: TGTGCCAGCAGTGACCAACCGGGACAGGGCGGAGATACGCAGTATTTT. Amino acids: CASSDQPGQGGDTQYF.

This clonotype was counted only a few times. CDR3: CASSQGVWTGELFF. CDR3 coding DNA: TGTGCCAGCAGTCAGGGGGTATGGACCGGGGAGCTGTTTTTT. The chain employs TRBV11-2 and TRBJ2-2; 7 bases agree with TRBD1. V was pared by 6 bases and J by 5 bases, with 6 bases of the junction left unmatched. Germline assignment: CDR1 SGHAT and CDR2 FQNNGV. This CDR3 is 14 amino acids long.

This clonotype appeared a few times. One end of the junction fails to match germline, which may point to a read error. The chain combines TRBV20-1 with TRBJ2-3; 7 bases line up with TRBD2. This CDR3 region has 14 residues. Germline V gives CDR1 DFQATT, CDR2 SNEGSKA (reference sequence). The CDR3 loop is CSAGMRERPDTQNF. The CDR3 DNA is TGCAGTGCTGGGATGCGGGAGAGACCAGATACGCAGAATTTT.